One and the same sample provided the 4 T cell receptor beta chains below, sequenced in a study of shared clonotypes between healthy human individuals. Profiling relied on immunoSEQ multiplex PCR, and the TCRdb table lists in-frame clones only, not all of them. Of about 460,000 clones in the sample, around 77% were seen once. The sequenced sample was PBMCs. The receptor source for this set is a woman aged 40 to 50 in good health. Some clones in this sample may be carry-over from other donors' samples.

This clone has only one observation. This sequence is one base from a far larger clone and is likely a read error. The sample contains more than one DNA sequence encoding this CDR3. This chain joins TRBV4-1 and TRBJ2-5; 11 bases are a match to TRBD2. TRBJ2-7 matches the DNA end more closely, so the J call is doubtful. Per the germline V gene, CDR1 is MGHRA and CDR2 is YSYEKL. The CDR3 sequence is 16 residues long. The CDR3 here is CASSQEGTSGSIEQYF. The CDR3 coding sequence is TGCGCCAGCAGCCAAGAAGGGACTAGCGGAAGTATCGAGCAGTACTTC.

This chain joins TRBV7-9 and TRBJ1-2; TRBD1 might be the D (5 bases). Trimming stripped 1 base from V and 7 bases from J, with 13 bases between. The length of the CDR3 is 14 residues. Germline V lookup: CDR1 SEHNR, CDR2 FQNEAQ (reference sequence). CDR3 nucleotide sequence: TGTGCCAGCAGCTTAGGGCTGCAGGGTTTTGGCTACACCTTC. Its translation: CASSLGLQGFGYTF.

The chain employs TRBV10-1 and TRBJ2-1, with 8 positions matching TRBD2. This CDR3 is built from 17 residues. Germline CDR1 WNHNN, CDR2 SYGVQD (reference sequence). The CDR3 region has the DNA TGCTTCCGGAGGGCCCCCCTGACTACGCGGGAGGTTATTGAGCAGTTCTTC. Encoded protein: CFRRAPLTTREVIEQFF.

This clone has a handful of counts. This is likely an artifact of a read error, given a far larger clone one base away. This chain connects TRBV30 to TRBJ1-1, with D hard to call. CDR1 is GTSNPN, CDR2 SVGIG, per germline (reference sequence). CDR3 length equals 12 residues. CDR3 coding DNA: TGTGCCCGGAGTCTCCCTGTGTCGAAAGCTTTCTTT. It codes for CARSLPVSKAFF. The complete variable domain, with remaining parts taken from reference TRBV30 and TRBJ1-1, reads SQTIHQWPATLVQPVGSPLSLECTVEGTSNPNLYWYRQAAGRGLQLLFYSVGIGQISSEVPQNLSASRPQDRQFILSSKKLLLSDSGFYLCARSLPVSKAFFGQGTRLTVV.